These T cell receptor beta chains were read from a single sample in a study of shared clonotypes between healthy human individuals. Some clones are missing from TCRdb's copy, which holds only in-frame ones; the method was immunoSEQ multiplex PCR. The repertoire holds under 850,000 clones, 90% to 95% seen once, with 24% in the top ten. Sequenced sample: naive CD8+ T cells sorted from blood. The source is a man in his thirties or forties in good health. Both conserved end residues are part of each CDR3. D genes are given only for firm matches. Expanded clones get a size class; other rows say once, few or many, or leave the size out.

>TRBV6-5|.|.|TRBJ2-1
CASKLLGLQFF
TGTGCCAGCAAACTACTTGGATTGCAGTTCTTC
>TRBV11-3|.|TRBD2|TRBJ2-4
CASSSREDGKNIQYF
TGTGCCAGCAGCTCGCGGGAGGACGGCAAAAACATTCAGTACTTC
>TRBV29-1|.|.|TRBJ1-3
CSALPRAGNTIYF
TGCAGCGCCCTACCTAGGGCTGGAAACACCATATATTTT
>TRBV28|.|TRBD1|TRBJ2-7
CASGTRGLTSYEQYF
TGTGCCAGCGGTACCAGGGGGCTGACGAGCTACGAGCAGTACTTC
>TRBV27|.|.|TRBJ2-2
CASSPLILTGELFF
TGTGCCAGCAGTCCCCTTATCCTCACCGGGGAGCTGTTTTTT
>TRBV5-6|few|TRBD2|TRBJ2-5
CASSLWLAGGKLQETQYF
TGTGCCAGCAGCTTGTGGCTAGCGGGAGGGAAACTACAAGAGACCCAGTACTTC
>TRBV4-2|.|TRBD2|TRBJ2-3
CASSQVGGRGFLSTDTQYF
TGTGCCAGCAGCCAAGTGGGTGGGAGGGGTTTTCTTAGCACAGATACGCAGTATTTT
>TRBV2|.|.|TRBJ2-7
CASSGNSYEQYF
TGTGCCAGCTCTGGCAACTCCTACGAGCAGTACTTC
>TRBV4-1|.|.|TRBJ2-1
CASSQVRGNPYNEQFF
TGCGCCAGCAGCCAAGTTCGCGGGAATCCGTACAATGAGCAGTTCTTC
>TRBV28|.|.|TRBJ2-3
CASSRRPGLPTDTQYF
TGTGCCAGCAGTCGGCGACCGGGACTGCCCACAGATACGCAGTATTTT
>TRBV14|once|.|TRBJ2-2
CASSQTSLGDTGELFF
TGTGCCAGCAGCCAAACTTCATTGGGGGACACCGGGGAGCTGTTTTTT
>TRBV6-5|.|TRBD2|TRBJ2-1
CASSYSGRNNEQFF
TGTGCCAGCAGTTACAGCGGGAGGAACAATGAGCAGTTCTTC
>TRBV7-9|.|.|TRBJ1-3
CASSPLGDTGKRSGNTIYF
TGTGCCAGCAGCCCACTGGGGGACACAGGAAAGAGGTCTGGAAACACCATATATTTT
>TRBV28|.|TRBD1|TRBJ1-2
CASSLDRGPSYGYTF
TGTGCCAGCAGTTTAGACAGGGGGCCGAGCTATGGCTACACCTTC
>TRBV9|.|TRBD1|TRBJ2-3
CASSLVRTGDIDTQYF
TGTGCCAGCAGCCTAGTACGGACAGGGGATATAGATACGCAGTATTTT
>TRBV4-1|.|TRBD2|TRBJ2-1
CASSQDLSGTSGSLQDEQFF
TGCGCCAGCAGCCAAGATCTCTCGGGGACTAGCGGGAGTTTGCAGGATGAGCAGTTCTTC
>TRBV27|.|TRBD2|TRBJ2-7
CASSLTSGSIYEQYF
TGTGCCAGCAGCTTGACTAGCGGGAGCATCTACGAGCAGTACTTC
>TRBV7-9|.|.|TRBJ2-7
CASSLAKSEDSYEQYF
TGTGCCAGCAGCTTAGCGAAGTCTGAGGATTCCTACGAGCAGTACTTC
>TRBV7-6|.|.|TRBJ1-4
CASSPRGALEKLFF
TGTGCCAGCAGCCCGAGAGGGGCGCTTGAAAAACTGTTTTTT
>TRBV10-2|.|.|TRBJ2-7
CASRSLSYEQYF
TGCGCCAGTAGAAGCCTCTCCTACGAGCAGTACTTC
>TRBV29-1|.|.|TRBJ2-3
CSVVSGTQYF
TGCAGCGTTGTATCCGGGACGCAGTATTTT
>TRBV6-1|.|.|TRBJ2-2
CASSDSHTNTGELFF
TGTGCCAGCAGTGATAGCCATACGAACACCGGGGAGCTGTTTTTT
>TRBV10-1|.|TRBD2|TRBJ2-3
CASSEVSGNIADTQYF
TGCGCCAGCAGTGAGGTTAGCGGGAATATCGCAGATACGCAGTATTTT
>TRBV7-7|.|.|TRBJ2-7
CASRATAHPFYEQYF
TGTGCTAGCAGAGCGACAGCGCACCCATTCTACGAGCAGTACTTC
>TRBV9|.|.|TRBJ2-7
CASSPGDISSEQYF
TGTGCCAGCAGCCCAGGGGACATCTCTTCCGAGCAGTACTTC
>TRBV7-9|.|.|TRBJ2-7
CASSLGTYEQYF
TGTGCCAGCAGTCTTGGGACCTACGAGCAGTACTTC
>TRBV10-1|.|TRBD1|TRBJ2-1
CASSEFRGQGTMYNEQFF
TGCGCCAGCAGTGAGTTCAGGGGGCAAGGGACCATGTACAATGAGCAGTTCTTC
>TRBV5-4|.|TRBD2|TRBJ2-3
CASSLGVLAGTTDTQYF
TGTGCCAGCAGCCTGGGGGTTCTAGCGGGGACCACAGATACGCAGTATTTT
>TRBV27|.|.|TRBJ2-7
CASSFRGSYEQYF
TGTGCCAGCAGTTTCCGCGGTTCCTACGAGCAGTACTTC
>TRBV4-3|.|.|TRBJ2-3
CASSQESYTDTQYF
TGCGCCAGCAGCCAAGAAAGTTACACAGATACGCAGTATTTT
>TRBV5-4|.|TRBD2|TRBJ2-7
CASSLFEREVYEQYF
TGTGCCAGCAGCTTGTTCGAGCGGGAGGTGTACGAGCAGTACTTC
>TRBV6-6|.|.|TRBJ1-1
CASTQTAEAFF
TGTGCCAGCACTCAAACGGCTGAAGCTTTCTTT
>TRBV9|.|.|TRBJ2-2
CASSVDPGELFF
TGTGCCAGCAGCGTGGACCCCGGGGAGCTGTTTTTT
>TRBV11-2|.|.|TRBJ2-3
CASSLGRFGTDTQYF
TGTGCCAGCAGCTTAGGACGGTTTGGCACAGATACGCAGTATTTT
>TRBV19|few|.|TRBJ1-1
CASSLGTNTEAFF
TGTGCCAGTAGTTTGGGGACGAACACTGAAGCTTTCTTT
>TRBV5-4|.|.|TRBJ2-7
CASSLGGAGSYEQYF
TGTGCCAGCAGCTTGGGGGGGGCAGGCTCCTACGAGCAGTACTTC
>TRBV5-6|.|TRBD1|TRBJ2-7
CASNLQGAYYEQYF
TGTGCCAGCAACCTACAGGGGGCCTACTACGAGCAGTACTTC
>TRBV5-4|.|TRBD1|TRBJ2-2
CASSLWTGGTGELFF
TGTGCCAGCAGCTTGTGGACAGGGGGTACCGGGGAGCTGTTTTTT
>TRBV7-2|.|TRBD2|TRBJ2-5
CASSLDPSGSLQETQYF
TGTGCCAGCAGCTTAGATCCTAGCGGGAGTTTACAGGAGACCCAGTACTTC
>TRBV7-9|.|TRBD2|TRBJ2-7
CASSGGGTSGRFSYEQYF
TGTGCCAGCAGCGGAGGGGGGACTAGCGGGAGGTTCTCCTACGAGCAGTACTTC
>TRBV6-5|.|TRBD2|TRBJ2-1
CASSYELAGSYNEQFF
TGTGCCAGCAGTTACGAACTAGCGGGATCCTACAATGAGCAGTTCTTC
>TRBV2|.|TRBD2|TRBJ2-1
CASSEGEAGASYNEQFF
TGTGCCAGCAGTGAGGGGGAAGCGGGAGCCTCCTACAATGAGCAGTTCTTC
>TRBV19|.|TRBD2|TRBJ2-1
CANRPGTSVYNEQFF
TGTGCCAATAGGCCCGGGACTAGTGTGTACAATGAGCAGTTCTTC
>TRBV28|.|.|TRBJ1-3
CASSLQGSGNTIYF
TGTGCCAGCAGTTTGCAAGGTTCTGGAAACACCATATATTTT
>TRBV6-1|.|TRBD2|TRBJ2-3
CASSETLAGGIDTQYF
TGTGCCAGCAGTGAAACACTAGCGGGGGGGATAGATACGCAGTATTTT
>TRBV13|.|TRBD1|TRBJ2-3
CASSYVGQGVGDTQYF
TGTGCCAGCAGCTACGTGGGACAGGGGGTGGGAGATACGCAGTATTTT
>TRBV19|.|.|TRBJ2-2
CASSISKNTGELFF
TGTGCCAGTAGTATTAGTAAAAATACCGGGGAGCTGTTTTTT
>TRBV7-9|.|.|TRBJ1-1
CASSSRINTEAFF
TGTGCCAGCAGCTCAAGGATAAACACTGAAGCTTTCTTT
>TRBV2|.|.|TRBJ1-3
CASKGGTGNTIYF
TGTGCCAGCAAGGGGGGCACTGGAAACACCATATATTTT
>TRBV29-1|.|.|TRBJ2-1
CSVEQWERDIYNEQFF
TGCAGCGTCGAACAGTGGGAGCGCGATATCTACAATGAGCAGTTCTTC
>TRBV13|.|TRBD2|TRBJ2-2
CASSFETSGSAGELFF
TGTGCCAGCAGCTTCGAGACTAGCGGGAGTGCCGGGGAGCTGTTTTTT
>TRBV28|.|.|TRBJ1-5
CASSFAGTLGRQPQHF
TGTGCCAGCAGTTTTGCGGGGACACTTGGACGTCAGCCCCAGCATTTT
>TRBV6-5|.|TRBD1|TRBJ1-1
CASRHGTGGSEAFF
TGTGCCAGCAGACACGGGACAGGGGGGTCAGAAGCTTTCTTT
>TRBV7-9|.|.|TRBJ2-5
CASSHRAETQYF
TGTGCCAGCAGCCACCGCGCTGAGACCCAGTACTTC
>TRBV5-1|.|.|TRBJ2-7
CASSLGSAYEQYF
TGCGCCAGCAGCTTGGGGTCAGCCTACGAGCAGTACTTC
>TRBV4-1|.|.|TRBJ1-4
CASSQIVAENEKLFF
TGCGCCAGCAGCCAAATTGTGGCAGAGAATGAAAAACTGTTTTTT
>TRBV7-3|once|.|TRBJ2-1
CASSFRGGSYNEQFF
TGTGCCAGCAGCTTTAGGGGGGGTTCCTACAATGAGCAGTTCTTC
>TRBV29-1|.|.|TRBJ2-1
CSVRDREYNEQFF
TGCAGCGTGCGGGACAGAGAATACAATGAGCAGTTCTTC